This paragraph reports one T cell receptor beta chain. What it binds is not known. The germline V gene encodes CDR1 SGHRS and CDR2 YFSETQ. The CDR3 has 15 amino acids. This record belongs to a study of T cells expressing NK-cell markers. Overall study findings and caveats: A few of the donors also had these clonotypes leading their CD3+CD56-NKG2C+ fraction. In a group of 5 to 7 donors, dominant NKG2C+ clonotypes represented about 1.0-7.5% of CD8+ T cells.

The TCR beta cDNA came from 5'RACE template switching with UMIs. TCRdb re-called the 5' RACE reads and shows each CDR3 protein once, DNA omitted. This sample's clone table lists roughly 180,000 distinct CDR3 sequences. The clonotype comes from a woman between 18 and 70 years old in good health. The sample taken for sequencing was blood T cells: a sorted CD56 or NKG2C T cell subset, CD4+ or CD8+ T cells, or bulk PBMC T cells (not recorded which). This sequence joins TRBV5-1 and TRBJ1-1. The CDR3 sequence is CASSLDRLANTEAFF.